The clone carrying this T cell receptor beta chain has just a few counts. This specimen comes from a study of regulatory T cells in long-lasting Graves disease. Study context: Graves' cases, newly diagnosed, had used antithyroid drugs under 3 months.

Building of the TCR beta libraries involved iRepertoire HTBI primers and Arm-PCR of CDR3 regions. TCRdb recomputed calls from the multiplex PCR reads with MiXCR, one row per CDR3 protein. The sample carries 360,000 or so distinct CDR3 sequences, 16% recorded once. Trimming took off 0 bases at V and 7 bases at J, with 10 bases between the two ends. The CDR3 sequence is 13 residues long. Germline loops: CDR1 MGHRA, CDR2 YSYEKL. Time point noted: newly diagnosed GD, antithyroid drugs for less than 3 months. PBMCs provided the RNA from which the TCR library was made. This sample also belongs to another study, concerning T cells in Graves' hyperthyroidism and ophthalmopathy. That source adds: Stable Graves' hyperthyroidism denoted no ophthalmopathy progression over 18 months. When the TCR CDR3 underwent first-round RT-PCR, the HTBI primer set was used. Among clonotypes expanded in thyroid above 0.001, most were also found in blood.

This specimen was peripheral blood mononuclear cells (PBMCs), taken at new diagnosis, from a patient treated with antithyroid drugs. This TCR derives from a woman under 30 with Graves disease. This chain uses TRBV4-1 with TRBJ2-7; D unresolved. As DNA, the CDR3 is TGCGCCAGCAGCCAAGACTCCCCCGGGGAGCAGTACTTC. This encodes CASSQDSPGEQYF.